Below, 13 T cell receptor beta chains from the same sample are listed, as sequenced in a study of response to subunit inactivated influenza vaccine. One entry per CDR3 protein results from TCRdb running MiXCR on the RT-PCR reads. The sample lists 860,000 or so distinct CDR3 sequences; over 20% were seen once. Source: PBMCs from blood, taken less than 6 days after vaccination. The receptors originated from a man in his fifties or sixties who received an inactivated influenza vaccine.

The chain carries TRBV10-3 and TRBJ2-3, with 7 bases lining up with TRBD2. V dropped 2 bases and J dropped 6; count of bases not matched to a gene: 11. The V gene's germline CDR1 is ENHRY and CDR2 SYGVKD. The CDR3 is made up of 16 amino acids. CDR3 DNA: TGTGCCATCAGTGAGCCAGGAGGCGGGAGTGGGGATACGCAGTATTTT. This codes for CAISEPGGGSGDTQYF.

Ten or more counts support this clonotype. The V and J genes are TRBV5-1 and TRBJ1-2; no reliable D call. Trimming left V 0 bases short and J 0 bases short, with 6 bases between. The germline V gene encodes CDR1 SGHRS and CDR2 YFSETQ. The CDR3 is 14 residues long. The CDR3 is CASSLDGANYGYTF. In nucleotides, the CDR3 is TGCGCCAGCAGCTTGGACGGGGCTAACTATGGCTACACCTTC.

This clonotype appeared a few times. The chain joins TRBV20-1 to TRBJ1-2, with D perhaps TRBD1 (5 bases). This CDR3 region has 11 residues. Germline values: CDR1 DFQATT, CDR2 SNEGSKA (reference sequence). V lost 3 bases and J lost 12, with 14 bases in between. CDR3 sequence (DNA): TGCAGTGCTAGTTGGGACGCTCTTAACACCTTC. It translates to CSASWDALNTF.

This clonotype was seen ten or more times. The CDR3 is CSVEEMRGGTYNEQFF. CDR3 bases: TGCAGCGTTGAAGAGATGAGGGGAGGCACCTACAATGAGCAGTTCTTC. The V and J genes are TRBV29-1 and TRBJ2-1; a possible D gene is TRBD2 (6 bases). CDR3 length equals 16 residues. V was shortened by 0 bases and J by 2 bases, with 14 bases between the two germline ends. From germline, CDR1 is SQVTM and CDR2 ANQGSEA.

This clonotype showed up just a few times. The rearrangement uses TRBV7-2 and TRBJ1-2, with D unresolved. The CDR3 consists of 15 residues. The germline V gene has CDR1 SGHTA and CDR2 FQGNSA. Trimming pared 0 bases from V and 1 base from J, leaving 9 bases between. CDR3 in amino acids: CASSLAVGDNYGYTF. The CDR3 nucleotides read TGTGCCAGCAGCTTAGCCGTGGGAGATAACTATGGCTACACCTTC.

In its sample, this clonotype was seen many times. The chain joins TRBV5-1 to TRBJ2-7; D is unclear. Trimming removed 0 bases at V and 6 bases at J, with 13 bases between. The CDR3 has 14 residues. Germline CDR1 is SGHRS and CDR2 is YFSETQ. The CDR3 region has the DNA TGCGCCAGCAGCTTGGCCTCAGGAGTTGGCGAGCAGTACTTC. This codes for CASSLASGVGEQYF.

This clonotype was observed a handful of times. CDR3 in DNA: TGTGCCAGCAGACCACAGGGGGCAATGAACACTGAAGCTTTCTTT. Translation: CASRPQGAMNTEAFF. The chain uses TRBV6-2 or TRBV6-3 and TRBJ1-1; TRBD1 aligns across 9 bases. Germline CDR1 reads MNHEY; CDR2 reads SVGEGT. The CDR3 is 15 residues long. The V gene end was trimmed by 6 bases and the J gene end by 0 bases; junction bases not matched to a gene: 5.

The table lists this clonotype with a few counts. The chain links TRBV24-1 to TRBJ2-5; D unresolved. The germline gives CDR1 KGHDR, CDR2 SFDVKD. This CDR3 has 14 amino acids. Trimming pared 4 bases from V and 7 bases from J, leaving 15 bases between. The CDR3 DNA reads TGTGCCACCAGTGACTCACTACAACGCGGGACCCAGTACTTC. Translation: CATSDSLQRGTQYF.

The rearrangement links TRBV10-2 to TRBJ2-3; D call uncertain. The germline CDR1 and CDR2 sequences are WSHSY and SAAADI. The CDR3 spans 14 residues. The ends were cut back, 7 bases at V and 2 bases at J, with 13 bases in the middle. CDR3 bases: TGCGCCAGCAAGGTTGGCGGAAACACAGATACGCAGTATTTT. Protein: CASKVGGNTDTQYF.

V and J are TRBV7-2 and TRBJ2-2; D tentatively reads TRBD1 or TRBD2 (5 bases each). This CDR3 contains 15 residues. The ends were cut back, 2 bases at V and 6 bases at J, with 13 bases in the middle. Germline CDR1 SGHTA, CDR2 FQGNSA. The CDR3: CASSLRMGVPGELFF. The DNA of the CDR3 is TGTGCCAGCAGCTTACGAATGGGGGTTCCCGGGGAGCTGTTTTTT. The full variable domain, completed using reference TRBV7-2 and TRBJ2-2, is GAGVSQSPSNKVTEKGKDVELRCDPISGHTALYWYRQSLGQGLEFLIYFQGNSAPDKSGLPSDRFSAERTGGSVSTLTIQRTQQEDSAVYLCASSLRMGVPGELFFGEGSRLTVL.

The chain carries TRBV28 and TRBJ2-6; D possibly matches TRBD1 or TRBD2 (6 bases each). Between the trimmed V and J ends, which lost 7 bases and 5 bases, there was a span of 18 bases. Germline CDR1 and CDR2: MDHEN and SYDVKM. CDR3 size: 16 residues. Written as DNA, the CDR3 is TGTGCCAGCACCCCGAGGGGGGAAACTCGGGCCAACGTCCTGACTTTC. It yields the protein CASTPRGETRANVLTF.

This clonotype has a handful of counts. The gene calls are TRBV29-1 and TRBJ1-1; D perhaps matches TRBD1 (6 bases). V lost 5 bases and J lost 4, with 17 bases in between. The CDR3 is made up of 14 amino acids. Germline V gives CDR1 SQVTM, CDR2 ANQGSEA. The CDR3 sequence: CSVRGRQGSTEAFF. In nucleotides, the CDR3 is TGCAGCGTTCGAGGTCGGCAGGGGAGCACTGAAGCTTTCTTT.

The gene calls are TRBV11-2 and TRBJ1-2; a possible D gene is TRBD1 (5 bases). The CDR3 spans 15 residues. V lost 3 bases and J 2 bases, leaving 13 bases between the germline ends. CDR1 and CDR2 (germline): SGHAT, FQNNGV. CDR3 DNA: TGTGCCAGCAGCTTGGGGCAGACCCTGAACTATGGCTACACCTTC. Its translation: CASSLGQTLNYGYTF.